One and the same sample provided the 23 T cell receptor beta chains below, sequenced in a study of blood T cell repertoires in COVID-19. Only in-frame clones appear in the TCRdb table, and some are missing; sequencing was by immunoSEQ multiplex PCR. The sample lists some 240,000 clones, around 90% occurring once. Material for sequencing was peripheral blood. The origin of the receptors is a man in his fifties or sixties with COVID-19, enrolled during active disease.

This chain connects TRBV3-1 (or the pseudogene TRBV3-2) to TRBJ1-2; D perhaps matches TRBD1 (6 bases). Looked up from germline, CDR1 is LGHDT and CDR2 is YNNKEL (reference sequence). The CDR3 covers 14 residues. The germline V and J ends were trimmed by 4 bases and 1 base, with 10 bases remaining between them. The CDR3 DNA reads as TGTGCCAGCAGCCCCGGGACACTTAACTATGGCTACACCTTC. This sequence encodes CASSPGTLNYGYTF.

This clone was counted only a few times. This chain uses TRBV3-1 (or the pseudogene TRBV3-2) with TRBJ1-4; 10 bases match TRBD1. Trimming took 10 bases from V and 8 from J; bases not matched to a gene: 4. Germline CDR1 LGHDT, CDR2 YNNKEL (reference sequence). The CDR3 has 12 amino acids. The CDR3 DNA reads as TGTGCCACTAGGACAGGGGGAGAAAAACTGTTTTTT. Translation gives CATRTGGEKLFF.

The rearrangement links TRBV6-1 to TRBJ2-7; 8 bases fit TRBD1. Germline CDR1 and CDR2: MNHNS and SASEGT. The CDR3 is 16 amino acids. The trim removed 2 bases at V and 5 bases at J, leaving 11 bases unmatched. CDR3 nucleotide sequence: TGTGCCAGCAGTGAACTGGGACAGGTCCCCGTCCACGAGCAGTACTTC. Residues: CASSELGQVPVHEQYF.

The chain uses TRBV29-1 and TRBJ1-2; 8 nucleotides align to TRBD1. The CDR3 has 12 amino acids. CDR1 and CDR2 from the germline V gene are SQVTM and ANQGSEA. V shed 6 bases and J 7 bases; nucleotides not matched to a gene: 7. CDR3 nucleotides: TGCAGCGTAGACAGGGGAGGTAGTGGCTACACCTTC. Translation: CSVDRGGSGYTF.

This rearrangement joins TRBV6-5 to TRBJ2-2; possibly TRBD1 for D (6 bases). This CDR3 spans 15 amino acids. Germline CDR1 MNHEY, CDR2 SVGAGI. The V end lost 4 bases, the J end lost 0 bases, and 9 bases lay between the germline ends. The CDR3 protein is CASSSTGANTGELFF. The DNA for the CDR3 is TGTGCCAGCAGTTCGACAGGTGCGAACACCGGGGAGCTGTTTTTT.

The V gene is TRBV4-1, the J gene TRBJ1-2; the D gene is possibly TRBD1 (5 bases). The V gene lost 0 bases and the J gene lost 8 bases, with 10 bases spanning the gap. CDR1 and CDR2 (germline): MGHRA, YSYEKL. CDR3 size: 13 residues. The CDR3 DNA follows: TGCGCCAGCAGCCAAGATAGGGGAGGAGGCTACACCTTC. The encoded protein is CASSQDRGGGYTF.

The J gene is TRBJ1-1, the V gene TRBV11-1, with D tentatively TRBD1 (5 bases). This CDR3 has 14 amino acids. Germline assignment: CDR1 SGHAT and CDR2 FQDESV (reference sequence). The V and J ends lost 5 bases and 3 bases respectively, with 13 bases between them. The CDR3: CASSTTDGDTEAFF. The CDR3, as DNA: TGTGCCAGCAGCACGACAGATGGGGACACTGAAGCTTTCTTT.

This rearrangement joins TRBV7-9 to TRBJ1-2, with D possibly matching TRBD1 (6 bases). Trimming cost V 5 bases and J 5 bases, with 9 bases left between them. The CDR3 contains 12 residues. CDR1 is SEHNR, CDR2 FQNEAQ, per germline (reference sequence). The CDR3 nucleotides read TGTGCCAGCAGCGACGGACAGTATGGCTACACCTTC. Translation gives CASSDGQYGYTF.

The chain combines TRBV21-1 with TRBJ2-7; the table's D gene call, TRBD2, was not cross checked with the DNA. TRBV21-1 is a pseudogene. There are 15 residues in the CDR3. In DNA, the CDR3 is TGTGCCAGCAGGATAGGACTAGCGGGAGTCTACGAGCAGTACTTC. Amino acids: CASRIGLAGVYEQYF.

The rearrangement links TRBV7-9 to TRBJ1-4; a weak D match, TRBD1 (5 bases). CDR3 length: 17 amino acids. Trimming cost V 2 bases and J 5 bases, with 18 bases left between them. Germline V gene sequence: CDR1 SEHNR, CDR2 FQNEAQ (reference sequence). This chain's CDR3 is CASSLPSLTGLNEKLFF. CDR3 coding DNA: TGTGCCAGCAGCTTACCCTCGCTAACAGGCCTAAATGAAAAACTGTTTTTT.

The chain's CDR3 is CASSFQGTNTGELFF. The CDR3 DNA reads as TGTGCCAGCAGTTTCCAGGGTACGAACACCGGGGAGCTGTTTTTT. This chain uses TRBV28 with TRBJ2-2, with a possible D match to TRBD1 (5 bases). V gave up 3 bases and J gave up 0 bases, with 8 bases separating them. Germline V gives CDR1 MDHEN, CDR2 SYDVKM. This CDR3 is built from 15 residues.

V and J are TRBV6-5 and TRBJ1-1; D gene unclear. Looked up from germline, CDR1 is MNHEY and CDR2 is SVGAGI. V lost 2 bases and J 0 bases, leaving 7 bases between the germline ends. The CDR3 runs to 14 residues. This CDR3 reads CASSYAGVNTEAFF. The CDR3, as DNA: TGTGCCAGCAGTTACGCCGGTGTGAACACTGAAGCTTTCTTT.

The CDR3 nucleotides are TGTGCCAGTAGTCAGGGGTCACTACCCACCTACGAGCAGTACTTC. This encodes CASSQGSLPTYEQYF. The V gene is TRBV19, the J gene TRBJ2-7; maybe TRBD1 (6 bases). Looked up from germline, CDR1 is LNHDA and CDR2 is SQIVND (reference sequence). This CDR3 contains 15 residues. Trimming took 5 bases from V and 2 from J, leaving 16 bases between them.

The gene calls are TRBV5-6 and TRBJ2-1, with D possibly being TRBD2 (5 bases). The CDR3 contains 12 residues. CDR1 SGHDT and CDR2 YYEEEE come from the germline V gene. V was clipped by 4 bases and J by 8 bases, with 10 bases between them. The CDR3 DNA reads TGTGCCAGCAGCCCGGGGATATATGAGCAGTTCTTC. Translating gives CASSPGIYEQFF.

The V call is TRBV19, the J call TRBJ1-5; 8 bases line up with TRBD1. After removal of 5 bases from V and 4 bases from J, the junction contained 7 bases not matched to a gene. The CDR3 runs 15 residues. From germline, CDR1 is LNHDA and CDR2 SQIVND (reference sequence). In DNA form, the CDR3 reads TGTGCCAGTAGTGATCAGGGGGCGTCAAATCAGCCCCAGCATTTT. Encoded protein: CASSDQGASNQPQHF. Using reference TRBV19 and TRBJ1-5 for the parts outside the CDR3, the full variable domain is DGGITQSPKYLFRKEGQNVTLSCEQNLNHDAMYWYRQDPGQGLRLIYYSQIVNDFQKGDIAEGYSVSREKKESFPLTVTSAQKNPTAFYLCASSDQGASNQPQHFGDGTRLSIL.

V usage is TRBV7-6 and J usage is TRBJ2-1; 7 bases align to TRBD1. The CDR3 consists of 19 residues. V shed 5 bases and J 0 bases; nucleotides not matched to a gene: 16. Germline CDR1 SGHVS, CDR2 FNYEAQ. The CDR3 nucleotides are TGTGCCAGCAGCATTACCGGGACAGCCACCCCTATCTCCTACAATGAGCAGTTCTTC. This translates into CASSITGTATPISYNEQFF.

DNA of the CDR3: TGTGCCAGCAGCCTAGGGGGCCTCGGGAATTCACCCCTCCACTTT. Translated, it gives CASSLGGLGNSPLHF. This rearrangement joins TRBV28 to TRBJ1-6; TRBD1 matches 7 bases. CDR1 MDHEN and CDR2 SYDVKM come from the germline V gene. The length of the CDR3 is 15 residues. With 6 bases clipped from V and 7 bases from J, the junction kept 9 bases outside the gene matches.

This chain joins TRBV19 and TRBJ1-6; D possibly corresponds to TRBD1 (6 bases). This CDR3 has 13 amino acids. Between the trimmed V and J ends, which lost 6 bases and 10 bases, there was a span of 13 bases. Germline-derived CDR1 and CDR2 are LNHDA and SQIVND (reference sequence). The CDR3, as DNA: TGTGCCAGTAGCCCCCTCGGACAGTCACCCCTCCACTTT. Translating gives CASSPLGQSPLHF.

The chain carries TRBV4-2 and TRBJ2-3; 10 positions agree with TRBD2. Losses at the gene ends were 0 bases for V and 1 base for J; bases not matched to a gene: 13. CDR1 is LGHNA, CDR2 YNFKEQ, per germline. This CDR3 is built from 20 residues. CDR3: CASSQDPGTSDPYRTDTQYF. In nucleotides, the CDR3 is TGTGCCAGCAGCCAAGACCCCGGGACTAGCGACCCTTACCGCACAGATACGCAGTATTTT.

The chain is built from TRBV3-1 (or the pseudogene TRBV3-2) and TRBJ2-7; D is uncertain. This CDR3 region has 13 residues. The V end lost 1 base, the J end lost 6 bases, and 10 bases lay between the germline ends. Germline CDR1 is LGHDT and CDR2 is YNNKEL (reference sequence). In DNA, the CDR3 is TGTGCCAGCAGCCAAGTATCTATTGGCGAGCAGTACTTC. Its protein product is CASSQVSIGEQYF.

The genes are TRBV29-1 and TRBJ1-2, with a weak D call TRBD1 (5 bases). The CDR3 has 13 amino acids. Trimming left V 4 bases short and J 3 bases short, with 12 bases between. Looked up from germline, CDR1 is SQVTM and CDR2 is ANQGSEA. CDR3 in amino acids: CSVALGRDYGYTF. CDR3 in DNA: TGCAGCGTTGCTCTCGGCAGGGACTATGGCTACACCTTC.

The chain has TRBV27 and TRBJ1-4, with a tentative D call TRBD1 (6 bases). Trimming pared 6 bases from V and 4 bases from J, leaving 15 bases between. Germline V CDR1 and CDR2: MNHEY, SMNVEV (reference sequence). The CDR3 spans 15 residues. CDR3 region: CASRPYRESNEKLFF. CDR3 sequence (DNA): TGTGCCAGCAGACCTTACAGGGAGAGTAATGAAAAACTGTTTTTT.

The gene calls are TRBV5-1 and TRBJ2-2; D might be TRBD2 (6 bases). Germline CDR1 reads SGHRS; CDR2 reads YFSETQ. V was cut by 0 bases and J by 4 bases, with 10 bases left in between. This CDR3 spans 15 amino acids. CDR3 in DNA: TGCGCCAGCAGCTTGGTGGTTAGCGGCACCGGGGAGCTGTTTTTT. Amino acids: CASSLVVSGTGELFF.